The clone carrying this T cell receptor (beta chain) was seen at least ten times. This sample stems from a study of T cells after yellow fever vaccination. Overall study: Fractions of low cell number were prepared using SMART-Seq v4 Ultra Low Input.

V trimming: 4 bases; J trimming: 6 bases; junction bases outside the gene matches: 22. Germline CDR1 reads LGHNA; CDR2 reads YNFKEQ. The CDR3 is made up of 19 amino acids. TCRdb called the 5' RACE reads again in MiXCR, with one record for every CDR3 protein. The profile shows about 50,000 distinct CDR3 sequences, around 7% of them singletons. This TCR derives from a young man who received the YFV17D yellow fever vaccine. The material was CD8+ T cells sorted from PBMCs, obtained around 15 days after the first yellow fever vaccination. This chain links TRBV4-2 with TRBJ1-2; 8 bases are a match to TRBD1. In DNA form, the CDR3 reads TGTGCCAGCAGCCCCCGACCCGACAGGGGTAGCTCTTTAGTCCATGGCTACACCTTC. Its protein product is CASSPRPDRGSSLVHGYTF.